These 32 T cell receptor beta chains share one sample of origin, sequenced in a study of CD8+ T cells in alopecia areata. Once RNA had been extracted, it was reverse transcribed into cDNA to act as the sequencing template. The data were produced by immunoSEQ multiplex PCR, yet TCRdb's version contains in-frame clones alone and is incomplete. The data show some 110,000 clones, 58% seen once. Specified treatment: oral pan-JAK inhibitor, 5-10 mg twice daily. The starting material was CD8+ T cells sorted from blood, obtained at week 4, from a patient treated with tofacitinib. The origin of the receptors is a human donor with alopecia areata.

The chain carries TRBV15 and TRBJ2-7; 8 bases are a match to TRBD1. Germline assignment: CDR1 LNHNV and CDR2 YYDKDF (reference sequence). Trimming removed 1 base from V and 6 bases from J; junction bases left unmatched: 11. This CDR3 region has 16 residues. CDR3 nucleotide sequence: TGTGCCACCAGCAGAGTGGCGCCAGGGGGCCCGTCCGAGCAGTACTTC. This encodes CATSRVAPGGPSEQYF.

The J gene is TRBJ2-1, the V gene TRBV30, with 10 bases matching TRBD2. Losses at the gene ends were 4 bases for V and 3 bases for J; bases not matched to a gene: 0. The CDR3 loop spans 13 amino acids. In germline, CDR1 is GTSNPN, CDR2 SVGIG (reference sequence). CDR3 region: CAWKRGGYNEQFF. In nucleotides, the CDR3 is TGTGCCTGGAAGCGGGGGGGCTACAATGAGCAGTTCTTC.

The CDR3 DNA is TGTGCCAGCAGCCAACCCGCCGATGAAAAGACCCAGTACTTC. Its translation: CASSQPADEKTQYF. The gene calls are TRBV14 and TRBJ2-5; D is uncertain. The CDR3 contains 14 residues. Germline lookup yields CDR1 SGHDN and CDR2 FVKESK. V lost 2 bases to trimming and J lost 6 bases, with 13 bases between them. Variable domain in full (rest from reference TRBV14 and TRBJ2-5): EAGVTQFPSHSVIEKGQTVTLRCDPISGHDNLYWYRRVMGKEIKFLLHFVKESKQDESGMPNNRFLAERTGGTYSTLKVQPAELEDSGVYFCASSQPADEKTQYFGPGTRLLVL.

CDR3 sequence (DNA): TGCAGCGTTCGCACCTTGAACACTGAAGCTTTCTTT. As protein: CSVRTLNTEAFF. This rearrangement joins TRBV29-1 to TRBJ1-1; no definite D call. Germline V lookup: CDR1 SQVTM, CDR2 ANQGSEA. The CDR3 extends over 12 amino acids. V lost 5 bases, J lost 0 bases, and 7 bases lay in between.

This clone turned up a few times. The rearrangement links TRBV4-1 to TRBJ1-1, with unresolved D. This CDR3 is built from 14 residues. Between the trimmed V and J ends, which lost 7 bases and 0 bases, there was a span of 12 bases. Germline V gene sequence: CDR1 MGHRA, CDR2 YSYEKL. Here the CDR3 DNA reads TGCGCCAGCATCCCCGGGCCAATGAACACTGAAGCTTTCTTT. The encoded protein is CASIPGPMNTEAFF.

The genes are TRBV5-5 and TRBJ2-7; D is undetermined. There are 13 residues in the CDR3. Germline values: CDR1 SGHKS, CDR2 YYEKEE (reference sequence). The V gene lost 4 bases and the J gene lost 3 bases, with 11 bases spanning the gap. This CDR3 is CASSTRTVYEQYF. The CDR3 region has the DNA TGTGCCAGCAGCACCAGGACCGTCTACGAGCAGTACTTC.

The chain links TRBV30 to TRBJ2-7, with TRBD1 matching 8 bases. The CDR3 consists of 14 residues. Germline V gene sequence: CDR1 GTSNPN, CDR2 SVGIG (reference sequence). V gave up 1 base and J gave up 6 bases; unmatched junction bases: 8. The DNA of the CDR3 is TGTGCCTGGAGTGGGACAGGGCGGAGGTCCGAGCAGTACTTC. Encoded protein: CAWSGTGRRSEQYF.

This chain uses TRBV15 with TRBJ2-1, with no clear D. The germline V gene encodes CDR1 LNHNV and CDR2 YYDKDF (reference sequence). V lost 1 base and J lost 5, with 3 bases in between. The CDR3 length is 12 residues. The CDR3 DNA is TGTGCCACCAGCAGAGGGGACAATGAGCAGTTCTTC. Its translation: CATSRGDNEQFF.

The rearrangement joins TRBV30 to TRBJ1-1; the D is unclear. The CDR3 consists of 13 residues. CDR1 and CDR2 (germline): GTSNPN, SVGIG (reference sequence). The V gene lost 5 bases and the J gene lost 0 bases, with 10 bases spanning the gap. In nucleotides, the CDR3 is TGTGCCTGGGGTGACCGTATGAACACTGAAGCTTTCTTT. This codes for CAWGDRMNTEAFF.

The chain has TRBV5-4 and TRBJ2-7, with D perhaps TRBD1 or TRBD2 (5 bases each). The CDR3 loop spans 15 amino acids. Germline V gives CDR1 SGHNT, CDR2 YYREEE (reference sequence). With 4 bases removed from V and 5 bases from J, the gap between germline ends came to 19 bases. The CDR3 DNA is TGTGCCAGCAGCGTTGAAGGGACGGCCGCCGACGAGCAGTACTTC. Its protein product is CASSVEGTAADEQYF.

This sequence joins TRBV7-6 and TRBJ2-1, with 9 bases aligning to TRBD2. Trimming took 1 base from V and 5 from J; bases not matched to a gene: 3. Per germline, CDR1 SGHVS and CDR2 FNYEAQ. CDR3 length: 15 amino acids. CDR3 in amino acids: CASSLGLAVNNEQFF. CDR3 sequence (DNA): TGTGCCAGCAGCTTAGGACTAGCGGTCAACAATGAGCAGTTCTTC.

This clone was detected only a few times. The chain combines TRBV29-1 with TRBJ2-7; the D is unclear. CDR3 length: 10 residues. CDR1 SQVTM and CDR2 ANQGSEA come from the germline V gene. V lost 4 bases to trimming and J lost 3 bases, with 4 bases between them. The DNA for the CDR3 is TGCAGCGTTGCGGGCTACGAGCAGTACTTC. Residues: CSVAGYEQYF.

The chain has TRBV5-1 and TRBJ1-5, with unresolved D. The CDR3 has 15 residues. The germline CDR1 and CDR2 sequences are SGHRS and YFSETQ. V lost 0 bases and J lost 3, with 10 bases in between. DNA of the CDR3: TGCGCCAGCAGCTTGGCGGGAGTACCCAATCAGCCCCAGCATTTT. It encodes CASSLAGVPNQPQHF.

J is TRBJ1-1 and V is TRBV30; TRBD1 matches 8 bases. Germline V gives CDR1 GTSNPN, CDR2 SVGIG (reference sequence). The CDR3 contains 11 residues. J gave up 6 bases and V 5 bases, and 2 bases lay outside the gene matches. The CDR3 here is CAWPRGPEAFF. CDR3 coding DNA: TGTGCCTGGCCCAGGGGGCCTGAAGCTTTCTTT.

The chain recombines TRBV27 with TRBJ2-5; 9 nucleotides agree with TRBD1. This CDR3 is 15 amino acids long. Per germline, CDR1 MNHEY and CDR2 SMNVEV (reference sequence). Losses at the gene ends were 5 bases for V and 5 bases for J; bases not matched to a gene: 9. The CDR3 protein is CASSSHRGRWETQYF. The CDR3 DNA reads TGTGCCAGCAGTAGCCACAGGGGGCGCTGGGAGACCCAGTACTTC.

The chain combines TRBV27 with TRBJ2-3; 7 bases fit TRBD2. CDR3 length equals 15 residues. CDR1 is MNHEY and CDR2 is SMNVEV in the germline V gene (reference sequence). Losses at the gene ends were 3 bases for V and 2 bases for J; bases not matched to a gene: 5. CDR3 amino acids: CASSFGGGFTDTQYF. The CDR3 DNA sequence: TGTGCCAGCAGTTTCGGCGGGGGATTCACAGATACGCAGTATTTT.

The V call is TRBV7-2, the J call TRBJ2-5; 9 bases align to TRBD2. Germline values: CDR1 SGHTA, CDR2 FQGNSA. This CDR3 spans 17 amino acids. V dropped 1 base and J dropped 4; count of bases not matched to a gene: 10. The CDR3 here is CASSLGLERGAPETQYF. Written as DNA, the CDR3 is TGTGCCAGCAGCTTAGGCCTCGAGCGGGGGGCCCCAGAGACCCAGTACTTC.

The chain recombines TRBV30 with TRBJ1-2; D is undetermined. With 0 bases removed from V and 2 bases from J, the gap between germline ends came to 10 bases. This CDR3 is built from 14 residues. Germline V gene data show CDR1 as GTSNPN and CDR2 as SVGIG (reference sequence). The CDR3 DNA reads TGTGCCTGGAGTGTTGCGGCAGGCAACTATGGCTACACCTTC. Amino acid sequence: CAWSVAAGNYGYTF.

The rearrangement links TRBV30 to TRBJ2-2; D gene uncertain. From germline, CDR1 is GTSNPN and CDR2 SVGIG (reference sequence). CDR3 length: 13 amino acids. V lost 1 base, J lost 2 bases, and 5 bases lay in between. The CDR3 loop reads CAWSADNTGELFF. In nucleotides, the CDR3 is TGTGCCTGGAGTGCCGACAACACCGGGGAGCTGTTTTTT.

V gene TRBV6-4 combines with J gene TRBJ1-6, with TRBD1 matching over 7 bases. With V trimmed by 9 bases and J by 6 bases, 11 bases remained unmatched. CDR1 and CDR2 (germline): MRHNA, SNTAGT. The CDR3 has 15 residues. The CDR3 DNA reads TGTGCCAGAAGCTTCGGGACAGTGTTTAATTCACCCCTCCACTTT. This encodes CARSFGTVFNSPLHF.

The chain joins TRBV29-1 to TRBJ2-5; 9 nucleotides align to TRBD1. This CDR3 spans 15 amino acids. V lost 2 bases and J lost 3; bases outside the gene matches: 7. Germline CDR1 is SQVTM and CDR2 is ANQGSEA. CDR3 sequence reads: CSVELHWDREETQYF. CDR3 DNA sequence: TGCAGCGTTGAACTCCACTGGGACAGGGAAGAGACCCAGTACTTC.

The chain has TRBV29-1 and TRBJ1-2; D unclear. CDR1 and CDR2 (germline): SQVTM, ANQGSEA. This CDR3 contains 13 residues. Trimming cost V 1 base and J 2 bases, with 8 bases left between them. As DNA, the CDR3 is TGCAGCGTTGAAGCGACCGAGAACTATGGCTACACCTTC. It translates to CSVEATENYGYTF. The full variable domain, its missing parts supplied by reference TRBV29-1 and TRBJ1-2, is SAVISQKPSRDICQRGTSLTIQCQVDSQVTMMFWYRQQPGQSLTLIATANQGSEATYESGFVIDKFPISRPNLTFSTLTVSNMSPEDSSIYLCSVEATENYGYTFGSGTRLTVV.

J is TRBJ2-3 and V is TRBV30, with D possibly TRBD2 on 6 matching bases. The CDR3 is 15 residues long. V was clipped by 3 bases and J by 2 bases, with 15 bases between them. Germline V lookup: CDR1 GTSNPN, CDR2 SVGIG (reference sequence). CDR3 sequence reads: CAWRPRDLYTDTQYF. Here the CDR3 DNA reads TGTGCCTGGAGGCCGCGGGACCTCTACACAGATACGCAGTATTTT.

The chain links TRBV30 to TRBJ2-7; D remains unclear. The germline CDR1 and CDR2 sequences are GTSNPN and SVGIG (reference sequence). With 1 base removed from V and 4 bases from J, the gap between germline ends came to 11 bases. CDR3 size: 13 residues. The CDR3 region has the DNA TGTGCCTGGAGTGCGGGCTCCACTTACGAGCAGTACTTC. Amino acid sequence: CAWSAGSTYEQYF.

The rearrangement uses TRBV6-6 and TRBJ1-1, with D uncertain. The length of the CDR3 is 13 residues. V was trimmed by 5 bases and J by 4 bases, leaving 11 bases between them. In germline, CDR1 is MNHNY, CDR2 SVGAGI (reference sequence). CDR3 DNA: TGTGCCAGCAGTGCTGGACTCACCACTGAAGCTTTCTTT. This codes for CASSAGLTTEAFF.

This clone was seen only a few times. The chain's CDR3 is CASSSLAAQETQYF. As DNA, the CDR3 is TGTGCCAGCAGTTCACTAGCGGCCCAAGAGACCCAGTACTTC. This rearrangement joins TRBV27 to TRBJ2-5; 8 bases line up with TRBD2. The length of the CDR3 is 14 residues. V shed 4 bases, J shed 1 base, and the junction held 2 bases outside the gene matches. Germline V lookup: CDR1 MNHEY, CDR2 SMNVEV (reference sequence).

This clone has only a few counts. The chain employs TRBV29-1 and TRBJ1-2; perhaps TRBD1 as D (6 bases). Germline V gene sequence: CDR1 SQVTM, CDR2 ANQGSEA. The CDR3 is 13 amino acids. V was clipped by 2 bases and J by 6 bases, with 13 bases between them. The CDR3 DNA follows: TGCAGCGTTGAAACCACAGGGAGGCATGGCTACACCTTC. Amino acid sequence: CSVETTGRHGYTF.

This clone was recorded only once. V gene TRBV29-1 combines with J gene TRBJ2-7; D is ambiguous. Deletions cut 4 bases from V and 7 bases from J, with 8 bases between. Looked up from germline, CDR1 is SQVTM and CDR2 is ANQGSEA. The CDR3 is made up of 10 amino acids. CDR3 DNA sequence: TGCAGCGTTGGATTGGGGGAGCAGTACTTC. Amino acids: CSVGLGEQYF.

For the CDR3, the DNA is TGTGCCTGGGTAGACACGCCTGAGCAGTTCTTC. Translated: CAWVDTPEQFF. The chain has TRBV30 and TRBJ2-1; no clear D gene. V was trimmed by 5 bases and J by 9 bases, leaving 11 bases between them. The germline CDR1 and CDR2 sequences are GTSNPN and SVGIG (reference sequence). The CDR3 runs to 11 residues.

The rearrangement joins TRBV4-1 to TRBJ2-3; D gene unclear. V gave up 0 bases and J gave up 3 bases, with 10 bases separating them. The CDR3 has 15 residues. The germline CDR1 and CDR2 sequences are MGHRA and YSYEKL. CDR3 protein: CASSQEVRATDTQYF. The DNA of the CDR3 is TGCGCCAGCAGCCAAGAAGTACGAGCGACAGATACGCAGTATTTT.

The chain is built from TRBV30 and TRBJ2-1, with 8 bases matching TRBD1. From germline, CDR1 is GTSNPN and CDR2 SVGIG (reference sequence). The CDR3 has 13 amino acids. V dropped 2 bases and J dropped 12; count of bases not matched to a gene: 9. The CDR3 is CAWSSVPGQAQFF. CDR3 coding DNA: TGTGCCTGGAGTTCTGTACCGGGACAGGCGCAGTTCTTC.

This clone occurred once. The chain is built from TRBV7-6 and TRBJ1-1; a weak D match, TRBD1 (6 bases). The CDR3 totals 14 residues. Germline CDR1 is SGHVS and CDR2 is FNYEAQ. V dropped 1 base and J dropped 3 bases, with 9 bases sitting between them. CDR3 nucleotides: TGTGCCAGCAGCTTAGGAGGGGGATACACTGAAGCTTTCTTT. It codes for CASSLGGGYTEAFF.